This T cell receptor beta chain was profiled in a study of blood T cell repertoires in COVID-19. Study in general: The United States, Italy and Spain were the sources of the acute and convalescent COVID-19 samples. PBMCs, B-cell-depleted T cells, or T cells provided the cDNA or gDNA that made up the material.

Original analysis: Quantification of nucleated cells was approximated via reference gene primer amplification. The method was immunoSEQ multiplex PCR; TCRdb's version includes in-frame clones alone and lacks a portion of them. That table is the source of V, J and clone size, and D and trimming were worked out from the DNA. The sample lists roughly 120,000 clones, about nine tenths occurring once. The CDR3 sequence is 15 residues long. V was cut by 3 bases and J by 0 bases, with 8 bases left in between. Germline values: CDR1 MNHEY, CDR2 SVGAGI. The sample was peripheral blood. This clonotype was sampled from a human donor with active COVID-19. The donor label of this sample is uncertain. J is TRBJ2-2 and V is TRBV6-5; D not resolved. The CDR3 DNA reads TGTGCCAGCAGTTATTCCCCCACGAACACCGGGGAGCTGTTTTTT. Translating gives CASSYSPTNTGELFF.